These T cell receptor beta chains were read from a single sample in a study of graft-versus-host responses after intestinal transplantation. Which antigens these TCRs recognize remains unknown. Assay used: immunoSEQ multiplex PCR; TCRdb lists only in-frame clones, some missing. The sample consists of 90,000 to 150,000 clones, around 93% of them appearing once. Sample: unstimulated CD4+ T cells sorted from spleen or lymph node cells, taken before intestinal transplant. Source of these receptors: a human donor who received an intestinal transplant. Both conserved end residues are part of each CDR3. D genes are given only for firm matches. Where a row states a size, it is once, few, many or the class of an expanded clone; other rows omit it.

D gene	J gene	clone size	V gene	CDR3 DNA	CDR3 protein
TRBD2	TRBJ2-1	once	TRBV29-1	TGCAGCGTTGAAGGATTTACCGGGACTAGCGGGGGGAAGCAGTTCTTC	CSVEGFTGTSGGKQFF
TRBD1	TRBJ1-1	-	TRBV6-5	TGTGCCAGCAGTTATCGGACAGGGAAATTGACTGAAGCTTTCTTT	CASSYRTGKLTEAFF
-	TRBJ2-7	few	TRBV7-2	TGTGCCAGCAGCTTATCAAGGACCTACGAGCAGTACTTC	CASSLSRTYEQYF
-	TRBJ2-2	-	TRBV5-1	TGCGCCAGCAGCTTAGCGGCGGGACTTAAGCTGTTTTTT	CASSLAAGLKLFF
-	TRBJ1-5	-	TRBV19	TGTGCCAGTAGGTTGGAGCGGAGGGACAATCAGCCCCAGCATTTT	CASRLERRDNQPQHF
TRBD2	TRBJ2-2	-	TRBV18	TGTGCCAGCTCACCCCTGGACGGGAGGTCGACCGGGGAGCTGTTTTTT	CASSPLDGRSTGELFF
-	TRBJ1-3	-	TRBV7-6	TGTGCCAGCAGCTCGACAGTCACCTCTGGAAACACCATATATTTT	CASSSTVTSGNTIYF
-	TRBJ1-2	-	TRBV27	TGTGCCAGCAGTCGGGGCCAAGGCCATGGCTACACCTTC	CASSRGQGHGYTF
TRBD1	TRBJ2-7	-	TRBV6-1	TGTGCCAGCAGTGGACAGGGGCTGGGTGGCTACGAGCAGTACTTC	CASSGQGLGGYEQYF
-	TRBJ2-7	-	TRBV18	TGTGCCAGCTCACGGGAAGGGGCTGCCTACGAGCAGTACTTC	CASSREGAAYEQYF
-	TRBJ1-5	-	TRBV6-1	TGTGCCAGCAGTTTACCTGATCAGCCCCAGCATTTT	CASSLPDQPQHF
TRBD1	TRBJ2-7	once	TRBV2	TGTGCCAGCAGTGACAACCGGGACAGGGCCCCCTACGAGCAGTACTTC	CASSDNRDRAPYEQYF
-	TRBJ2-7	-	TRBV5-6	TGTGCCAGCAGCTTGGGGGTTTACGAGCAGTACTTC	CASSLGVYEQYF
TRBD1	TRBJ2-1	-	TRBV5-4	TGTGCCAGCAGCTCGACAGGGGGTAACGATGAGCAGTTCTTC	CASSSTGGNDEQFF
TRBD2	TRBJ2-7	-	TRBV2	TGTGCCAGCAGTCCTAGGACTAGCGGGGGCTACGAGCAGTACTTC	CASSPRTSGGYEQYF
-	TRBJ2-2	-	TRBV4-2	TGTGCCAGCGGGGCGGACGGGAACACCGGGGAGCTGTTTTTT	CASGADGNTGELFF
-	TRBJ1-1	-	TRBV6-1	TGTGCCAGCAGCGGACTTACTTGGGCTTTCTTT	CASSGLTWAFF
TRBD1	TRBJ1-5	few	TRBV19	TGTGCCAGCAACAGGGGTAGCAATCAGCCCCAGCATTTT	CASNRGSNQPQHF
-	TRBJ2-2	-	TRBV7-7	TGTGCTAGCAGCTTAGGCACCGGGGAGCTGTTTTTT	CASSLGTGELFF
-	TRBJ2-3	-	TRBV5-1	TGCGCCAGCAGCTTGGCCCCTGGGGGCACGGATACGCAGTATTTT	CASSLAPGGTDTQYF
-	TRBJ1-1	-	TRBV28	TGTGCCAGCAGTTTTTACCGTGAAGCTTTCTTT	CASSFYREAFF
-	TRBJ1-2	-	TRBV6-5	TGTGCCAGCAGGCGACTAAACAGGGAAGGTGATGGCTACACCTTC	CASRRLNREGDGYTF
TRBD1	TRBJ2-7	-	TRBV18	TGTGCCAGCTCACCTGGGACAGGGTCCTACGAGCAGTACTTC	CASSPGTGSYEQYF
TRBD1	TRBJ1-5	-	TRBV5-5	TGTGCCAGCAGCTGGGATGGGGGACAGGGGATTCAGCCCCAGCATTTT	CASSWDGGQGIQPQHF
-	TRBJ2-3	-	TRBV9	TGTGCCAGCAGCGTAGACCAAGCCGCGGATACGCAGTATTTT	CASSVDQAADTQYF
-	TRBJ2-4	once	TRBV6-6	TGTGCCAGCAGTCCGTCGTCCGGTCGGTACATTCAGTACTTC	CASSPSSGRYIQYF
TRBD1	TRBJ2-5	-	TRBV5-5	TGTGCCAGCAGCTTTGCAGGGGGCCAAGAGACCCAGTACTTC	CASSFAGGQETQYF
-	TRBJ1-1	-	TRBV30	TGTGCCTGGACCTATGTGCAGGGGAATGAAGCTTTCTTT	CAWTYVQGNEAFF
-	TRBJ1-5	-	TRBV30	TGTGCCTGGACGGAGGGGGGCGTGCGTCAGCCCCAGCATTTT	CAWTEGGVRQPQHF